This T cell receptor beta chain was identified in a study of blood T cell repertoires in COVID-19. Study background: Researchers got acute and convalescent COVID-19 samples from the United States, Italy and Spain.

Germline-derived CDR1 and CDR2 are GTSNPN and SVGIG (reference sequence). V lost 3 bases and J lost 6; bases outside the gene matches: 8. There are 16 residues in the CDR3. Original processing notes: Estimation of nucleated cell counts was performed using reference gene primer amplification. Profiling relied on immunoSEQ multiplex PCR, and the TCRdb table lists in-frame clones only, not all of them. V and J calls and clone size follow that table, whereas D and trimming were derived from the DNA. In the table there are approximately 100,000 clones, approximately 92% of which are singletons. V is TRBV30 and J is TRBJ2-2; TRBD1 aligns across 12 bases. This TCR derives from a woman over 75 with acute or convalescent COVID-19. Material for sequencing was peripheral blood. The CDR3 DNA follows: TGTGCCTGGAGGGCCGGGACAGGGGGCTTTCCCGGGGAGCTGTTTTTT. This gives the protein CAWRAGTGGFPGELFF.